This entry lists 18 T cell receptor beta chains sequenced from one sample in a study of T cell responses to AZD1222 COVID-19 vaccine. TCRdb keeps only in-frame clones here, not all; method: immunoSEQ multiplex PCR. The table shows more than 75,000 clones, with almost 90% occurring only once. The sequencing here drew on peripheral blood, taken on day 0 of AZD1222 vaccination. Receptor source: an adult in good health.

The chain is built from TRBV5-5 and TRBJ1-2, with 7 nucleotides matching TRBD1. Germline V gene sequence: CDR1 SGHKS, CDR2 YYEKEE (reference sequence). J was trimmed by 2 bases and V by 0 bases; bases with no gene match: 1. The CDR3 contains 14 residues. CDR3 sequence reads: CASSLETGNYGYTF. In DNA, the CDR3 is TGTGCCAGCAGCTTGGAGACAGGGAACTATGGCTACACCTTC. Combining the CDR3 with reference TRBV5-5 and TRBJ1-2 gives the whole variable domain DAGVTQSPTHLIKTRGQQVTLRCSPISGHKSVSWYQQVLGQGPQFIFQYYEKEERGRGNFPDRFSARQFPNYSSELNVNALLLGDSALYLCASSLETGNYGYTFGSGTRLTVV.

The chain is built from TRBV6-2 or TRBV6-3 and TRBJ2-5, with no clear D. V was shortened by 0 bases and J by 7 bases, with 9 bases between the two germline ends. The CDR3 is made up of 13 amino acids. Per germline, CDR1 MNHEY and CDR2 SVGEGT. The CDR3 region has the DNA TGTGCCAGCAGTTACTCGAATTTCGGGACCCAGTACTTC. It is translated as CASSYSNFGTQYF.

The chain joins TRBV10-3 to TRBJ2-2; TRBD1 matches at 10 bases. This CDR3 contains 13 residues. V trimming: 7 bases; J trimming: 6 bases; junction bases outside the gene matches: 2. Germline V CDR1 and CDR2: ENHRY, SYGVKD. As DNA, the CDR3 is TGTGCCATCAAGGGGACAGGGGCCGGGGAGCTGTTTTTT. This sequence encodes CAIKGTGAGELFF.

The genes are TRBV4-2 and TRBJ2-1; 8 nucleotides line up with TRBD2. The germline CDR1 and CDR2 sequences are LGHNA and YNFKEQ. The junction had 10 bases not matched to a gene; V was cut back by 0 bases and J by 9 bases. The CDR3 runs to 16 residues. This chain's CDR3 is CASSQDGAGGFLEQFF. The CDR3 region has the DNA TGTGCCAGCAGCCAAGATGGGGCGGGAGGTTTTCTTGAGCAGTTCTTC.

CDR3 amino acids: CASSLMGGRDTDTQYF. CDR3 in DNA: TGTGCCAGCAGCTTAATGGGTGGTAGGGATACAGATACGCAGTATTTT. The chain has TRBV7-3 and TRBJ2-3; the D is unclear. Germline assignment: CDR1 SGHTA and CDR2 FQGTGA. The CDR3 has 16 amino acids. The V gene lost 1 base and the J gene lost 3 bases, with 14 bases spanning the gap.

CDR3 nucleotide sequence: TGCGCCAGCAGCTCGGGACTAGCGGGGGACAATGAGCAGTTCTTC. As protein: CASSSGLAGDNEQFF. This chain uses TRBV5-1 with TRBJ2-1; 14 nucleotides match TRBD2. The germline V gene encodes CDR1 SGHRS and CDR2 YFSETQ. The V segment lost 3 bases and the J segment 5 bases; nucleotides outside the gene matches: 1. CDR3 length: 15 residues.

CDR3 amino acids: CASSHPHSGMGEQYF. The CDR3 DNA sequence: TGTGCCAGCAGCCACCCTCATAGCGGGATGGGCGAGCAGTACTTC. The V gene is TRBV6-6, the J gene TRBJ2-7; 8 bases are shared with TRBD2. V shed 6 bases and J 6 bases; nucleotides not matched to a gene: 13. CDR1 is MNHNY and CDR2 is SVGAGI in the germline V gene (reference sequence). The CDR3 totals 15 residues.

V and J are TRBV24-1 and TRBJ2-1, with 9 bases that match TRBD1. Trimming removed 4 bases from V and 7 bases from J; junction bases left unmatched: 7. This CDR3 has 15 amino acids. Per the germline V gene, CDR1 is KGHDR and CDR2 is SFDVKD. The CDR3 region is CATSDTGQGRNEQFF. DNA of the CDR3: TGTGCCACCAGTGACACGGGACAGGGAAGGAATGAGCAGTTCTTC.

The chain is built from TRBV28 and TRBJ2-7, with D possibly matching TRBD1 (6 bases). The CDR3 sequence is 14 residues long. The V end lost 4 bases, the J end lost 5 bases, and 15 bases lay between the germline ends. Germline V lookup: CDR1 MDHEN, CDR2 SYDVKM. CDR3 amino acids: CASSWRQVPHEQYF. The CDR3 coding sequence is TGTGCCAGCAGTTGGAGACAGGTCCCCCACGAGCAGTACTTC.

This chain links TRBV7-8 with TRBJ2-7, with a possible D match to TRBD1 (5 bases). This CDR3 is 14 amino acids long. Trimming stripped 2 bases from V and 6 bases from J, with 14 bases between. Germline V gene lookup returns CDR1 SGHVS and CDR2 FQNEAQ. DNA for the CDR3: TGTGCCAGCAGCTTAATGGGGCGTTCCCCCGAGCAGTACTTC. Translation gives CASSLMGRSPEQYF.

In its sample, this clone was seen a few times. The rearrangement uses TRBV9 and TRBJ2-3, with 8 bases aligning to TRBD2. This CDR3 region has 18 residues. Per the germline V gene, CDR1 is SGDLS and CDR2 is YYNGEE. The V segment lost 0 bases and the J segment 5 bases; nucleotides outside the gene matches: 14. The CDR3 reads CASSVALSGFSGKDTQYF. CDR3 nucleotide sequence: TGTGCCAGCAGCGTAGCTTTATCCGGGTTTAGCGGGAAAGATACGCAGTATTTT.

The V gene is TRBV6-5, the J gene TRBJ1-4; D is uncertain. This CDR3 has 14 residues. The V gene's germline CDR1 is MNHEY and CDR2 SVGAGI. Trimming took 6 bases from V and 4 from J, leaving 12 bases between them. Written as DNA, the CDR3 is TGTGCCAGCAGCTTCGGACGCCGTAATGAAAAACTGTTTTTT. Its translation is CASSFGRRNEKLFF.

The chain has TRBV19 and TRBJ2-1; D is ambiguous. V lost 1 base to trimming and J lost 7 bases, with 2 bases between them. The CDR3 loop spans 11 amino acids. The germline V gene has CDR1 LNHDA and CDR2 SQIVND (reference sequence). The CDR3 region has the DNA TGTGCCAGTAGTATAGCGAATGAGCAGTTCTTC. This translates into CASSIANEQFF.

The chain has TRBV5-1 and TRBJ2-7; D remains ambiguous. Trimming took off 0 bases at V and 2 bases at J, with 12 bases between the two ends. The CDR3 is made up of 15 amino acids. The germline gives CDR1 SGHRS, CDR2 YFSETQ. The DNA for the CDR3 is TGCGCCAGCAGCTTGGATGGGGTCCTTGCCTACGAGCAGTACTTC. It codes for CASSLDGVLAYEQYF.

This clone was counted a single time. The CDR3 nucleotides are TGTGCCAGCAGCTTGGCCGGGAGCTCCTACAATGAGCAGTTCTTC. Translation: CASSLAGSSYNEQFF. The rearrangement links TRBV5-4 to TRBJ2-1; possible D gene TRBD2, 6 bases. Trimming cost V 0 bases and J 0 bases, with 7 bases left between them. The CDR3 spans 15 residues. The germline V gene encodes CDR1 SGHNT and CDR2 YYREEE (reference sequence).

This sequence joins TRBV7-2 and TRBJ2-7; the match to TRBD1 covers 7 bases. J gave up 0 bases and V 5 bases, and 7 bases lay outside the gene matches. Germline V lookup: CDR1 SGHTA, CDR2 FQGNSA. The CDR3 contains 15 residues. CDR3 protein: CASSPRRGHSYEQYF. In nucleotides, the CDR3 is TGTGCCAGCAGCCCTCGTAGGGGGCACTCCTACGAGCAGTACTTC.

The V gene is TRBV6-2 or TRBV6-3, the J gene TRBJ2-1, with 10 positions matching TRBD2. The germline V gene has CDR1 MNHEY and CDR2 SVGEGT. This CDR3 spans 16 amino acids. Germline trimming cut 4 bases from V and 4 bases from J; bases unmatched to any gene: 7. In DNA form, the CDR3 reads TGTGCCAGCAGTTTGAAGACTAGCGGGTTTTACAATGAGCAGTTCTTC. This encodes CASSLKTSGFYNEQFF.

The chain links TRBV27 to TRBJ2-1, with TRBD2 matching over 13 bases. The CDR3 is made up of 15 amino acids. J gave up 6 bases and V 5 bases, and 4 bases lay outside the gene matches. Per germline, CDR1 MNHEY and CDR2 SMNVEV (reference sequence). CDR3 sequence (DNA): TGTGCCAGCAGTCTCGGGACTAGCGGGATCAATGAGCAGTTCTTC. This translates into CASSLGTSGINEQFF.